The clone carrying this T cell receptor (beta chain) was seen ten or more times. TCRdb re-called clones from the PCR reads using MiXCR. The table includes fewer than 20,000 clones, 24% detected once. This sample stems from a study of metastatic and nonmetastatic thyroid tumors. CDR3 size: 14 residues. Germline V gene sequence: CDR1 SQVTM, CDR2 ANQGSEA. Trimming shortened V by 3 bases and J by 7 bases, and 18 bases separated the two germline ends. Patients were all untreated before their thyroid surgery. The chain recombines TRBV29-1 with TRBJ1-2, with D possibly being TRBD1 (6 bases). Sequencing was performed on tumor tissue. This TCR was recovered from a male donor with papillary thyroid cancer or a benign thyroid nodule (not recorded which). Some clones in this sample may be carry-over from other donors' samples. CDR3 protein: CSVEGSWTVPGYTF. The CDR3 nucleotides read TGCAGCGTTGAGGGCTCATGGACAGTTCCTGGCTACACCTTC. The variable domain in full, with the rest retrieved from reference TRBV29-1 and TRBJ1-2, is SAVISQKPSRDICQRGTSLTIQCQVDSQVTMMFWYRQQPGQSLTLIATANQGSEATYESGFVIDKFPISRPNLTFSTLTVSNMSPEDSSIYLCSVEGSWTVPGYTFGSGTRLTVV.